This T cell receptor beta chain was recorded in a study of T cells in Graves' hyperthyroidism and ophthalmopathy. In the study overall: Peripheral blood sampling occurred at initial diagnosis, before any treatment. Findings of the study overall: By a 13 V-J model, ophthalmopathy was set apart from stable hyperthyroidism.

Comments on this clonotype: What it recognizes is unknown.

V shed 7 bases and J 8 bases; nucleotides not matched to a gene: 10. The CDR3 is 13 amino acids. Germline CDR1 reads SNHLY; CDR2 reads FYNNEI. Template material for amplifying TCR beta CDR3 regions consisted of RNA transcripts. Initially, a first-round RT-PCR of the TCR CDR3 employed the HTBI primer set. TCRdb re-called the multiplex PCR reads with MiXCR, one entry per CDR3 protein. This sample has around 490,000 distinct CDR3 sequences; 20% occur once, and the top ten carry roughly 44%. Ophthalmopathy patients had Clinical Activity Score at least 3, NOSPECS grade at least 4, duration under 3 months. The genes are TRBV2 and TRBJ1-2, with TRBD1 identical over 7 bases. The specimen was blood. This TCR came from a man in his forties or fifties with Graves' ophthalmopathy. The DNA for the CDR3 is TGTGCCAGCACCCCTGACAGGGCGAGCGGCTACACCTTC. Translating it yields CASTPDRASGYTF. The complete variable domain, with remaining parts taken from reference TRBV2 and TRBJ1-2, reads EPEVTQTPSHQVTQMGQEVILRCVPISNHLYFYWYRQILGQKVEFLVSFYNNEISEKSEIFDDQFSVERPDGSNFTLKIRSTKLEDSAMYFCASTPDRASGYTFGSGTRLTVV.